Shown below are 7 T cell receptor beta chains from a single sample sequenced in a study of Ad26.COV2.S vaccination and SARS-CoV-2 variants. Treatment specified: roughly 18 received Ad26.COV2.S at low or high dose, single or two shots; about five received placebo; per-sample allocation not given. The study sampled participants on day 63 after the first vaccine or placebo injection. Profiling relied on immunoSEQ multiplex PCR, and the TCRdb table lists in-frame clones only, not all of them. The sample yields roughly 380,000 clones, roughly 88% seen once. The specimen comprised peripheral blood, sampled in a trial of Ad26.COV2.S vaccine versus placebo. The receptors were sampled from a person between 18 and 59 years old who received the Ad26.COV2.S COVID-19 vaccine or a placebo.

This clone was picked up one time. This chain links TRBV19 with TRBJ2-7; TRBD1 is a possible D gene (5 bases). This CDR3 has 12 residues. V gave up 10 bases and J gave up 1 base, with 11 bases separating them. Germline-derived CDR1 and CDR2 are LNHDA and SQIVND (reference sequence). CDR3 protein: CATSGFSYEQYF. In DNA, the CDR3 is TGTGCCACTTCAGGGTTTTCCTACGAGCAGTACTTC.

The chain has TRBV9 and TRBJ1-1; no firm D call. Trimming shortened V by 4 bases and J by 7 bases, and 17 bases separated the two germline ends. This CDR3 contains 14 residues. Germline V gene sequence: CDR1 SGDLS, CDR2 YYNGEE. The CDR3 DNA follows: TGTGCCAGCAGCCCGACGACACAAGGAGGTGAAGCTTTCTTT. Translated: CASSPTTQGGEAFF.

CDR3 region: CSASGPEQFF. CDR3 DNA sequence: TGCAGTGCTAGTGGCCCCGAGCAGTTCTTC. The chain employs TRBV20-1 and TRBJ2-1, with unresolved D. The CDR3 contains 10 residues. The germline V gene encodes CDR1 DFQATT and CDR2 SNEGSKA (reference sequence). V was shortened by 3 bases and J by 10 bases, with 7 bases between the two germline ends.

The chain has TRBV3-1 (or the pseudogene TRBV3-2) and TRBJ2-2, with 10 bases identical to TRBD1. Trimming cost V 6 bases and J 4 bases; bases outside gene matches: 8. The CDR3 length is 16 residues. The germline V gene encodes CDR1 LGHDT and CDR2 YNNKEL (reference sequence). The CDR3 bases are TGTGCCAGCAGAGCCCCGGGACAGGGGATCACCGGGGAGCTGTTTTTT. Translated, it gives CASRAPGQGITGELFF.

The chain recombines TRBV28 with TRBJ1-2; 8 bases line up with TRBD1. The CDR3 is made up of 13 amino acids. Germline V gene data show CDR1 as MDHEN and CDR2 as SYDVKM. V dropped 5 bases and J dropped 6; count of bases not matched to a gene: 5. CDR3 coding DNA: TGTGCCAGCAGTACCGGACAGGGAGATGGCTACACCTTC. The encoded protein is CASSTGQGDGYTF.

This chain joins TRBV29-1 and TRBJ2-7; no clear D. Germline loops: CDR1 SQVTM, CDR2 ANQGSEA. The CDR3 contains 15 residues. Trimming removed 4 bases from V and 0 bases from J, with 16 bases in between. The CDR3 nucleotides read TGCAGCGTTGGCTGGGCGGTCTGGAGCTCCTACGAGCAGTACTTC. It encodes CSVGWAVWSSYEQYF.

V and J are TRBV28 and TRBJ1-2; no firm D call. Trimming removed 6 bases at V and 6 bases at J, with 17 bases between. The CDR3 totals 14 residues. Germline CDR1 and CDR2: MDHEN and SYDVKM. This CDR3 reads CASSSLFGVHGYTF. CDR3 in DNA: TGTGCCAGCAGCTCCCTCTTCGGGGTTCATGGCTACACCTTC.